This T cell receptor (beta chain) was identified during a study of memory CD4+ T cells and cytomegalovirus serostatus. The method was immunoSEQ multiplex PCR; TCRdb's version includes in-frame clones alone and lacks a portion of them. This table has about 82,000 clones, 80% appearing once. The germline CDR1 and CDR2 sequences are SEHNR and FQNEAQ (reference sequence). The V gene lost 5 bases and the J gene lost 5 bases, with 12 bases spanning the gap. This CDR3 contains 14 residues. The sort gate was single viable CD3+CD4+CD8-CD45RO+ cells for memory CD4+ T cells. Material for sequencing was memory CD4+ T cells from blood. The receptor was isolated from an adult in good health and CMV-seronegative. This sequence joins TRBV7-9 and TRBJ2-2, with D perhaps matching TRBD2 (6 bases). The CDR3 region is CASSPGGATGELFF. Written as DNA, the CDR3 is TGTGCCAGCAGCCCCGGGGGAGCAACCGGGGAGCTGTTTTTT.